Listed below are T cell receptor beta chains from one sample, sequenced in a study of technical replicates of blood from a few donors. Clones were sequenced by immunoSEQ multiplex PCR, and TCRdb holds only the in-frame ones, with some missing. The sample lists over 60,000 clones, roughly 89% occurring once. The sequenced sample was PBMCs. These receptors all come from a human donor in good health. Some clones in this sample may be carry-over from other donors' samples. The CDR3 runs from the conserved cysteine through the conserved F or W. The order of the fields is clone size, D gene, J gene, V gene, CDR3 length, CDR3 DNA, CDR3 protein. A D gene is named only where the DNA matches it firmly. Size values are once, few and many counts, or a class for expanded clones, and some rows have none.

clone_size: .; d_call: .; j_call: TRBJ2-3; v_call: TRBV7-9; cdr3_length: 14; cdr3_nt: TGTGCCAGCAGCTTAGGGGTCGGGGCAGATACGCAGTATTTT; cdr3_aa: CASSLGVGADTQYF
clone_size: .; d_call: .; j_call: TRBJ2-1; v_call: TRBV5-6; cdr3_length: 13; cdr3_nt: TGTGCCAGCAGCAAGACAGGTTACAATGAGCAGTTCTTC; cdr3_aa: CASSKTGYNEQFF
clone_size: .; d_call: TRBD1; j_call: TRBJ2-5; v_call: TRBV7-3; cdr3_length: 15; cdr3_nt: TGTGCCAGCAGCTCGGACAGGGGTAAAGGAGAGACCCAGTACTTC; cdr3_aa: CASSSDRGKGETQYF
clone_size: .; d_call: TRBD2; j_call: TRBJ2-7; v_call: TRBV7-2; cdr3_length: 17; cdr3_nt: TGTGCCAGCAGCTTAGTACCGGGGCTAGCGGGCCCCTACGAGCAGTACTTC; cdr3_aa: CASSLVPGLAGPYEQYF
clone_size: .; d_call: .; j_call: TRBJ1-2; v_call: TRBV6-1; cdr3_length: 14; cdr3_nt: TGTGCCAGCAGTGAAAGCGGGGACTTCTATGGCTACACCTTC; cdr3_aa: CASSESGDFYGYTF
clone_size: .; d_call: .; j_call: TRBJ1-1; v_call: TRBV5-8; cdr3_length: 14; cdr3_nt: TGTGCCAGCAGCCACGGGGAGCGGAACACTGAAGCTTTCTTT; cdr3_aa: CASSHGERNTEAFF
clone_size: once; d_call: .; j_call: TRBJ2-7; v_call: TRBV6-6; cdr3_length: 13; cdr3_nt: TGTGCCAGCAGTGACGGACAGTCCTACGAGCAGTACTTC; cdr3_aa: CASSDGQSYEQYF
clone_size: .; d_call: .; j_call: TRBJ1-5; v_call: TRBV30; cdr3_length: 17; cdr3_nt: TGTGCCTGGACCGCCGTAGGGGTTACGGGGGAAGGGCAGCCCCAGCATTTT; cdr3_aa: CAWTAVGVTGEGQPQHF
clone_size: .; d_call: .; j_call: TRBJ2-7; v_call: TRBV7-9; cdr3_length: 17; cdr3_nt: TGTGCCAGCAGCTTAGCGTGGGCAGACGGTAATCTCGGCGAGCAGTACTTC; cdr3_aa: CASSLAWADGNLGEQYF
clone_size: .; d_call: .; j_call: TRBJ2-7; v_call: TRBV7-2; cdr3_length: 12; cdr3_nt: TGTGCCAGCAGCTCACTAGAAAACGAGCAGTACTTC; cdr3_aa: CASSSLENEQYF
clone_size: .; d_call: .; j_call: TRBJ2-6; v_call: TRBV25-1; cdr3_length: 16; cdr3_nt: TGTGCCAGCAGTGAATTTTCAGGGCTTGGGGCCAACGTCCTGACTTTC; cdr3_aa: CASSEFSGLGANVLTF
clone_size: .; d_call: .; j_call: TRBJ1-2; v_call: TRBV27; cdr3_length: 15; cdr3_nt: TGTGCCAGCAGTTCAGGGCGGGAGCTCAACTATGGCTACACCTTC; cdr3_aa: CASSSGRELNYGYTF
clone_size: few; d_call: TRBD2; j_call: TRBJ2-5; v_call: TRBV6-5; cdr3_length: 15; cdr3_nt: TGTGCCAGCAGACGGACAGCGGGGGGGCAAGAGACCCAGTACTTC; cdr3_aa: CASRRTAGGQETQYF
clone_size: .; d_call: TRBD1; j_call: TRBJ2-2; v_call: TRBV10-1; cdr3_length: 16; cdr3_nt: TGCGCCAGCAGTGAGAAACGGACAGGGGATGCCGGGGAGCTGTTTTTT; cdr3_aa: CASSEKRTGDAGELFF
clone_size: .; d_call: TRBD2; j_call: TRBJ2-7; v_call: TRBV29-1; cdr3_length: 13; cdr3_nt: TGCAGCGTTGGTTCTAGCGGGAGTTACGAGCAGTACTTC; cdr3_aa: CSVGSSGSYEQYF
clone_size: .; d_call: TRBD2; j_call: TRBJ2-7; v_call: TRBV2; cdr3_length: 17; cdr3_nt: TGTGCCAGCAGTGAAGCGGTAAATGAGCGGGGGGTCTACGAGCAGTACTTC; cdr3_aa: CASSEAVNERGVYEQYF
clone_size: .; d_call: TRBD1; j_call: TRBJ2-2; v_call: TRBV5-8; cdr3_length: 16; cdr3_nt: TGTGCCAGCAGCGTCGGGACAGGGGGCATCACCGGGGAGCTGTTTTTT; cdr3_aa: CASSVGTGGITGELFF
clone_size: .; d_call: .; j_call: TRBJ2-3; v_call: TRBV5-6; cdr3_length: 13; cdr3_nt: TGTGCCAGCAGCGCACAGGGATCAGATACGCAGTATTTT; cdr3_aa: CASSAQGSDTQYF
clone_size: .; d_call: .; j_call: TRBJ2-7; v_call: TRBV11-1; cdr3_length: 13; cdr3_nt: TGTGCCAGCAGCTTGGGGCTGTTCTACGAGCAGTACTTC; cdr3_aa: CASSLGLFYEQYF
clone_size: .; d_call: TRBD2; j_call: TRBJ2-7; v_call: TRBV20-1; cdr3_length: 11; cdr3_nt: TGCAGTCTATACGGGACTAGTATGCAGTACTTC; cdr3_aa: CSLYGTSMQYF
clone_size: .; d_call: TRBD1; j_call: TRBJ1-1; v_call: TRBV2; cdr3_length: 14; cdr3_nt: TGTGCCAGCAGGAGACAGGGGAGGGACACTGAAGCTTTCTTT; cdr3_aa: CASRRQGRDTEAFF
clone_size: .; d_call: .; j_call: TRBJ1-5; v_call: TRBV2; cdr3_length: 14; cdr3_nt: TGTGCCAGCAGGAACCCGGGGGAAGGTCAGCCCCAGCATTTT; cdr3_aa: CASRNPGEGQPQHF
clone_size: .; d_call: TRBD1; j_call: TRBJ2-7; v_call: TRBV5-1; cdr3_length: 14; cdr3_nt: TGCGCCAGCAGCTGGGGGGACAGGGAAGCCGAGCAGTACTTC; cdr3_aa: CASSWGDREAEQYF
clone_size: .; d_call: .; j_call: TRBJ2-3; v_call: TRBV11-2; cdr3_length: 13; cdr3_nt: TGTGCCAGCAGCGCGGTGCTAGTCGATACGCAGTATTTT; cdr3_aa: CASSAVLVDTQYF
clone_size: .; d_call: TRBD1; j_call: TRBJ1-1; v_call: TRBV6-1; cdr3_length: 15; cdr3_nt: TGTGCCAGCAGTGGTTGGACAGGAGGGGTACGAGAAGCTTTCTTT; cdr3_aa: CASSGWTGGVREAFF
clone_size: .; d_call: .; j_call: TRBJ1-1; v_call: TRBV5-4; cdr3_length: 14; cdr3_nt: TGTGCCAGCACTCCCGGTCAGGAGAACACTGAAGCTTTCTTT; cdr3_aa: CASTPGQENTEAFF
clone_size: .; d_call: TRBD1; j_call: TRBJ2-7; v_call: TRBV5-1; cdr3_length: 19; cdr3_nt: TGCGCCAGCAGCCCGGGCCTCCGGACAGGGGGCGCGAAGGTGGGAGAGCAGTACTTC; cdr3_aa: CASSPGLRTGGAKVGEQYF
clone_size: few; d_call: .; j_call: TRBJ1-2; v_call: TRBV2; cdr3_length: 14; cdr3_nt: TGTGCCAGCAGACAGGACACACAAAGGGGTGGCTACACCTTC; cdr3_aa: CASRQDTQRGGYTF
clone_size: .; d_call: TRBD1; j_call: TRBJ2-1; v_call: TRBV29-1; cdr3_length: 15; cdr3_nt: TGCAGCGTTGAAGATTTTCGGGACAGCAACAATGAGCAGTTCTTC; cdr3_aa: CSVEDFRDSNNEQFF
clone_size: .; d_call: .; j_call: TRBJ2-3; v_call: TRBV4-2; cdr3_length: 15; cdr3_nt: TGTGCCAGCAGCCAAGACCCTCGTTCCGTGGATACGCAGTATTTT; cdr3_aa: CASSQDPRSVDTQYF
clone_size: .; d_call: TRBD2; j_call: TRBJ2-3; v_call: TRBV30; cdr3_length: 13; cdr3_nt: TGTGCCTGGACGGATAGCGGGGGCAGATACGCAGTATTT; cdr3_aa: CAWTDSGGRYAVF
clone_size: .; d_call: .; j_call: TRBJ1-2; v_call: TRBV5-6; cdr3_length: 15; cdr3_nt: TGTGCCAGCACCGTTGACAGGTTAACTAACTATGGCTACACCTTC; cdr3_aa: CASTVDRLTNYGYTF